The 17 T cell receptor beta chains given below trace back to one sample, sequenced in a study of metastatic and nonmetastatic thyroid tumors. Thyroid surgery had not been preceded by any treatment in any patient. Using MiXCR, TCRdb re-called clones from the PCR reads. This table has about 45,000 clones, 4% to 5% appearing once. Sequences were obtained from blood. These receptors originate from a female donor with papillary thyroid cancer or a benign thyroid nodule (not recorded which). Some clones in this sample may be carry-over from other donors' samples.

This clone was found many times. The chain combines TRBV4-2 with TRBJ2-7; D call uncertain. Deletions cut 1 base from V and 1 base from J, with 11 bases between. The CDR3 loop spans 15 amino acids. Germline V gives CDR1 LGHNA, CDR2 YNFKEQ. CDR3 sequence reads: CASSQAFSASYEQYF. In DNA form, the CDR3 reads TGTGCCAGCAGCCAAGCTTTCAGCGCGTCCTACGAGCAGTACTTC.

The J gene is TRBJ2-5, the V gene TRBV6-5; 8 positions match TRBD2. Germline CDR1 reads MNHEY; CDR2 reads SVGAGI. With V trimmed by 4 bases and J by 5 bases, 9 bases remained unmatched. This CDR3 comprises 15 residues. The CDR3 coding sequence is TGTGCCAGCAGTTGGGGAGCGGGAGTTGGGGAGACCCAGTACTTC. It specifies CASSWGAGVGETQYF.

Notes on this clone: At one boundary the junction diverges from the germline segment, which might be a read error. The chain uses TRBV27 and TRBJ2-6; 8 positions match TRBD2. The CDR3 is 15 residues long. Per germline, CDR1 MNHEY and CDR2 SMNVEV (reference sequence). CDR3 sequence (DNA): TGTGCCAGCAGTACGGGGGGGCGTGGGGACAACGTACTGACTTTC. Amino acid sequence: CASSTGGRGDNVLTF. Looking up the rest from reference TRBV27 and TRBJ2-6 gives the full variable domain: EAQVTQNPRYLITVTGKKLTVTCSQNMNHEYMSWYRQDPGLGLRQIYYSMNVEVTDKGDVPEGYKVSRKEKRNFPLILESPSPNQTSLYFCASSTGGRGDNVLTFGAGSRLTVL.

By sample fraction, this clone is medium-sized. The chain couples TRBV5-1 to TRBJ2-3, with D tentatively TRBD1 or TRBD2 (5 bases each). This CDR3 comprises 14 residues. Per germline, CDR1 SGHRS and CDR2 YFSETQ. V lost 4 bases, J lost 0 bases, and 9 bases lay in between. For the CDR3, the DNA is TGCGCCAGCAGCCAAGGGGACAGCACAGATACGCAGTATTTT. This translates into CASSQGDSTDTQYF.

This clone was recorded many times. V is TRBV6-1 and J is TRBJ1-5; no firm D call. The CDR3 is 11 residues long. CDR1 is MNHNS and CDR2 is SASEGT in the germline V gene. V shed 6 bases and J shed 7 bases, with 7 bases lying between them. The CDR3, as DNA: TGTGCCAGCAGCGCGATGCAGCCCCAGCATTTT. This sequence encodes CASSAMQPQHF.

The V and J genes are TRBV6-2 or TRBV6-3 and TRBJ2-3; D not certain. From germline, CDR1 is MNHEY and CDR2 SVGEGT. The V end lost 7 bases, the J end lost 6 bases, and 20 bases lay between the germline ends. The CDR3 covers 15 residues. The CDR3 DNA reads as TGTGCCAGCACTGCGTCTGGCATCTCGTCGGATACGCAGTATTTT. It yields the protein CASTASGISSDTQYF.

This clone was seen ten or more times. The chain uses TRBV6-1 and TRBJ2-5; TRBD1 matches 9 bases. The CDR3 loop spans 16 amino acids. Germline V gene sequence: CDR1 MNHNS, CDR2 SASEGT. V shed 3 bases and J 1 base; nucleotides not matched to a gene: 6. The DNA for the CDR3 is TGTGCCAGCAGTGATCGGGACAGGGTGTTCCAAGAGACCCAGTACTTC. This sequence encodes CASSDRDRVFQETQYF.

The rearrangement uses TRBV12-3 or TRBV12-4 and TRBJ2-7, with 10 bases aligning to TRBD1. This CDR3 is built from 15 residues. With V trimmed by 7 bases and J by 3 bases, 9 bases remained unmatched. CDR3 in DNA: TGTGCCAGCATCCCGACAGGGGGCGCCTTCTACGAGCAGTACTTC. Translating it yields CASIPTGGAFYEQYF.

This clone came up many times. The gene calls are TRBV7-9 and TRBJ1-3, with D hard to call. This CDR3 has 14 amino acids. V lost 1 base to trimming and J lost 4 bases, with 8 bases between them. Germline V gene lookup returns CDR1 SEHNR and CDR2 FQNEAQ (reference sequence). CDR3 sequence: CASSLGQDGNTIYF. The DNA for the CDR3 is TGTGCCAGCAGCTTAGGGCAGGACGGAAACACCATATATTTT. The variable domain in full, with the rest retrieved from reference TRBV7-9 and TRBJ1-3, is DTGVSQNPRHKITKRGQNVTFRCDPISEHNRLYWYRQTLGQGPEFLTYFQNEAQLEKSRLLSDRFSAERPKGSFSTLEIQRTEQGDSAMYLCASSLGQDGNTIYFGEGSWLTVV.

The chain recombines TRBV6-2 or TRBV6-3 with TRBJ2-1, with D hard to call. Germline lookup yields CDR1 MNHEY and CDR2 SVGEGT. The CDR3 totals 13 residues. The V end was cut by 6 bases, the J end by 4 bases, with 10 bases between. In DNA form, the CDR3 reads TGTGCCAGCAGGACCTACGAGTACAATGAGCAGTTCTTC. Amino acid sequence: CASRTYEYNEQFF.

Ten or more counts support this clone. The chain carries TRBV20-1 and TRBJ2-3; 11 nucleotides agree with TRBD1. The CDR3 contains 13 residues. Germline trimming cut 5 bases from V and 3 bases from J; bases unmatched to any gene: 1. Germline-derived CDR1 and CDR2 are DFQATT and SNEGSKA (reference sequence). CDR3 nucleotide sequence: TGCAGTGCTGGGGACAGGGGGACAGATACGCAGTATTTT. This gives the protein CSAGDRGTDTQYF.

The chain links TRBV6-1 to TRBJ1-5, with D hard to call. Germline V gene lookup returns CDR1 MNHNS and CDR2 SASEGT. V dropped 2 bases and J dropped 0 bases, with 8 bases sitting between them. The CDR3 is made up of 15 amino acids. The CDR3 sequence is CASSEPQYSNQPQHF. The CDR3 DNA is TGTGCCAGCAGTGAACCCCAGTATAGCAATCAGCCCCAGCATTTT.

This clone was found many times. The CDR3 loop is CASSGGQGDTEAFF. The CDR3 DNA sequence: TGTGCCAGCAGCGGGGGACAGGGGGACACTGAAGCTTTCTTT. The V call is TRBV5-5, the J call TRBJ1-1; TRBD1 matches 11 bases. CDR3 length: 14 amino acids. CDR1 and CDR2 from the germline V gene are SGHKS and YYEKEE (reference sequence). Losses at the gene ends were 4 bases for V and 3 bases for J; bases not matched to a gene: 2. Looking up the rest from reference TRBV5-5 and TRBJ1-1 gives the full variable domain: DAGVTQSPTHLIKTRGQQVTLRCSPISGHKSVSWYQQVLGQGPQFIFQYYEKEERGRGNFPDRFSARQFPNYSSELNVNALLLGDSALYLCASSGGQGDTEAFFGQGTRLTVV.

This clone turned up a few times. A much larger clone lies one base from this, so it may be a read error. The genes are TRBV29-1 and TRBJ1-1; D is undetermined. This CDR3 contains 12 residues. V was cut by 7 bases and J by 7 bases, with 16 bases left in between. Germline V gene sequence: CDR1 SQVTM, CDR2 ANQGSEA. The CDR3 sequence: CSGAGGVNEAFF. CDR3 nucleotide sequence: TGCAGCGGTGCCGGTGGGGTGAATGAAGCTTTCTTT.

By its share, this clone is medium-sized. The chain links TRBV6-1 to TRBJ2-2, with 8 bases identical to TRBD1. V was pared by 7 bases and J by 7 bases, with 11 bases of the junction left unmatched. This CDR3 has 15 residues. Germline CDR1 reads MNHNS; CDR2 reads SASEGT. CDR3 amino acids: CASIQSQGADGELFF. The DNA for the CDR3 is TGTGCCAGCATACAATCTCAGGGGGCCGACGGGGAGCTGTTTTTT.

The chain has TRBV12-3 or TRBV12-4 and TRBJ1-3; D gene ambiguous. V was shortened by 7 bases and J by 4 bases, with 8 bases between the two germline ends. The CDR3 is 12 residues long. CDR3 region: CASIPFGNTIYF. CDR3 in DNA: TGTGCCAGCATCCCCTTCGGAAACACCATATATTTT.

This chain connects TRBV24-1 to TRBJ2-1; D not resolved. Germline V gene data show CDR1 as KGHDR and CDR2 as SFDVKD. V lost 2 bases to trimming and J lost 7 bases, with 8 bases between them. The CDR3 consists of 13 residues. CDR3 protein: CATSDSWLNEQFF. The DNA of the CDR3 is TGTGCCACCAGTGATTCCTGGCTAAATGAGCAGTTCTTC.